The source of this T cell receptor (beta chain) is a study of T cells expressing NK-cell markers. Study-level results: Where a handful of donors were concerned, these clonotypes also led the CD3+CD56-NKG2C+ fraction.

About this clonotype: Its antigen is unidentified.

The V gene's germline CDR1 is DFQATT and CDR2 SNEGSKA (reference sequence). The CDR3 is made up of 15 amino acids. TCRdb re-called the 5' RACE reads and gives one entry per CDR3 protein, without DNA. The table lists about 160,000 distinct CDR3 sequences. The receptor was isolated from a woman aged 18 to 75 in good health. The chain is built from TRBV20-1 and TRBJ2-7; TCRdb reports TRBD1, a call that lacks DNA to check it against. Sequencing was performed on blood T cells: a sorted CD56 or NKG2C T cell subset, CD4+ or CD8+ T cells, or bulk PBMC T cells (not recorded which). CDR3 region: CSGRDGGPTSYEQYF.